This TCR beta chain was documented in a study of beta chain features in type 1 diabetes. Whole-study results and caveats: VDJ junctions from patients with type 1 diabetes contained fewer insertions and more deletions. TCRB CDR3s were moderately but significantly shorter in Type 1 diabetes patients in all four CD4+ subsets.

A note on this clone: Antigen unknown.

Each of the CD4+ naive, central memory, regulatory and stem cell-like memory populations was sorted via CD45RO/CCR7/CD25/CD127/CD95/CD27. V trimming: 6 bases; J trimming: 9 bases; junction bases outside the gene matches: 9. Germline V gene data show CDR1 as ENHRY and CDR2 as SYGVKD. The CDR3 loop spans 15 amino acids. The authors reverse transcribed all of the isolated RNA, so sequencing captured expressed TCRB transcripts. Generated by immunoSEQ multiplex PCR, the TCRdb table keeps only in-frame clones and is missing some. The sample holds roughly 140,000 clones, 11% seen once. Sequencing input: central memory CD4+ T cells from blood. This chain connects TRBV10-3 to TRBJ1-6; 9 positions match TRBD1. The TCR sequence derives from a man between 18 and 35 years old in good health. CDR3 in DNA: TGTGCCATCAGAGGGTCCGGGACAGGGACTTCACCCCTCCACTTT. It is translated as CAIRGSGTGTSPLHF.